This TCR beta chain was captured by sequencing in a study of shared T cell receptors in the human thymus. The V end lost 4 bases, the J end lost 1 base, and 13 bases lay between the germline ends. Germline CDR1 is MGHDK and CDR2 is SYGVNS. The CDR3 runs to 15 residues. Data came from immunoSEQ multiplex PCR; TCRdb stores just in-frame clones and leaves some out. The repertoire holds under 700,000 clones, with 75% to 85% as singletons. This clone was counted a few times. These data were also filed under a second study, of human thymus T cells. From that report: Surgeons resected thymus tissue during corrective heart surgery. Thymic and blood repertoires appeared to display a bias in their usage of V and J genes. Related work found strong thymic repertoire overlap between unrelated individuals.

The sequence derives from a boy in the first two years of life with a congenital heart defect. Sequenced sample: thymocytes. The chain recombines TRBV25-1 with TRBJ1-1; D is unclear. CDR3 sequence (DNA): TGTGCCAGCAGTGGCTTGAGGGAACCGAACACTGAAGCTTTCTTT. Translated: CASSGLREPNTEAFF.